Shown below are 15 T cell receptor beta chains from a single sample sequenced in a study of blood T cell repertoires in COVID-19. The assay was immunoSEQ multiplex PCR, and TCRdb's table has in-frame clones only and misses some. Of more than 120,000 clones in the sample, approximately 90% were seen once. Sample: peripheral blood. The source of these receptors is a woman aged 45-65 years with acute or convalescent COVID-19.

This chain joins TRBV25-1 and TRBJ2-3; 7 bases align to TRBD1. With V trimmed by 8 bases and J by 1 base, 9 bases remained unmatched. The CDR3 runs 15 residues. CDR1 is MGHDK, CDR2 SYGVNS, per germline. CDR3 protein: CASLTGAVGTDTQYF. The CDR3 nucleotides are TGTGCCAGCTTAACAGGGGCTGTAGGCACAGATACGCAGTATTTT.

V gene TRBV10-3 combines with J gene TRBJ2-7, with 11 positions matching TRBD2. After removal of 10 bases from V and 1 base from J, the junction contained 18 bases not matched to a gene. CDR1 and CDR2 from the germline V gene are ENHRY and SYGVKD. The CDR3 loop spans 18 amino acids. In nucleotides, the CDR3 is TGTGCCACCCTTAGCGGGGGGGCCTCCCCCTCAAGGTCCTACGAGCAGTACTTC. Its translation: CATLSGGASPSRSYEQYF.

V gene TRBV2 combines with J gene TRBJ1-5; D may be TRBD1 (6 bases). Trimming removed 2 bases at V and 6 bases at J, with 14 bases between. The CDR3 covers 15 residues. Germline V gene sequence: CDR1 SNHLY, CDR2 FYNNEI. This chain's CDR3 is CASSENRETGQPQHF. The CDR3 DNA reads TGTGCCAGCAGTGAAAACAGGGAGACGGGTCAGCCCCAGCATTTT.

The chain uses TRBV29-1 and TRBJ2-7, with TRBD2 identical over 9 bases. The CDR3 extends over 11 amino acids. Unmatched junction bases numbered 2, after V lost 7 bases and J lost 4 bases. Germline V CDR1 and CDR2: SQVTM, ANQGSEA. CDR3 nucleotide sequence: TGCAGCGCGAGCGGGAGGTACGAGCAGTACTTC. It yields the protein CSASGRYEQYF.

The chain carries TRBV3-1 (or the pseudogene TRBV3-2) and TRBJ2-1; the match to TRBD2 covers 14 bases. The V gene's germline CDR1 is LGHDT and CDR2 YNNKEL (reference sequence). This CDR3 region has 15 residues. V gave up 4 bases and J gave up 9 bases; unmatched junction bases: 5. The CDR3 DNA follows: TGTGCCAGCAGCCCCAGACTAGCGGGAGGGGGTGAGCAGTTCTTC. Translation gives CASSPRLAGGGEQFF.

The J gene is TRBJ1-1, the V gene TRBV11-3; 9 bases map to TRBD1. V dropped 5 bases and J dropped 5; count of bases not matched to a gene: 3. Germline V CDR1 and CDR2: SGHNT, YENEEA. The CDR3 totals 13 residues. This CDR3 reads CASSRTGETEAFF. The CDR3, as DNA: TGTGCCAGCAGCCGGACAGGGGAGACTGAAGCTTTCTTT.

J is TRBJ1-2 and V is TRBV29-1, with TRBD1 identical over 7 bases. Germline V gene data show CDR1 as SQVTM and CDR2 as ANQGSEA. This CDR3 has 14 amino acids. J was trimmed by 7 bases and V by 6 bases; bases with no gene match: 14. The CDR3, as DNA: TGCAGCGTGGGGGGACAGCCGTCAGGGTCTGGCTACACCTTC. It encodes CSVGGQPSGSGYTF.

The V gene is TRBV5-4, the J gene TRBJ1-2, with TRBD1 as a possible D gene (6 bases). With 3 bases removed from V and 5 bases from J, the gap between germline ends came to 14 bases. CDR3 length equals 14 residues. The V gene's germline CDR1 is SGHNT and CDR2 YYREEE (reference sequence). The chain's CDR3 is CASSSATGYYGYTF. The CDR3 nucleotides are TGTGCCAGCAGCTCCGCCACAGGGTATTATGGCTACACCTTC. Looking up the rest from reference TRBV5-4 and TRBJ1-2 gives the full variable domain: ETGVTQSPTHLIKTRGQQVTLRCSSQSGHNTVSWYQQALGQGPQFIFQYYREEENGRGNFPPRFSGLQFPNYSSELNVNALELDDSALYLCASSSATGYYGYTFGSGTRLTVV.

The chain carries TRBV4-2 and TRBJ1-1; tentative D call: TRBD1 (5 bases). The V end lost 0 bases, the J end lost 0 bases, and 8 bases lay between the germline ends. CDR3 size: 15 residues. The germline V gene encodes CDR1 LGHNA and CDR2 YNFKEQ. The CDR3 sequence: CASSQDDSMNTEAFF. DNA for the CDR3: TGTGCCAGCAGCCAAGATGACAGCATGAACACTGAAGCTTTCTTT.

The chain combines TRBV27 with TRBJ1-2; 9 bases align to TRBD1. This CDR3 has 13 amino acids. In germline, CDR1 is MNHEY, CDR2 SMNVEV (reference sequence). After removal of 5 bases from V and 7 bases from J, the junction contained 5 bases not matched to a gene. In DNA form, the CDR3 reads TGTGCCAGCAGTCCCCGGGACAGGGCTGGCTACACCTTC. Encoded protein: CASSPRDRAGYTF.

CDR3 sequence: CATSDPSGTEETQYF. As DNA, the CDR3 is TGTGCCACCAGTGATCCGTCCGGGACAGAAGAGACCCAGTACTTC. The chain is built from TRBV24-1 and TRBJ2-5; 7 bases align to TRBD1. V was clipped by 3 bases and J by 3 bases; unmatched bases: 6. The CDR3 is 15 amino acids. Germline assignment: CDR1 KGHDR and CDR2 SFDVKD.

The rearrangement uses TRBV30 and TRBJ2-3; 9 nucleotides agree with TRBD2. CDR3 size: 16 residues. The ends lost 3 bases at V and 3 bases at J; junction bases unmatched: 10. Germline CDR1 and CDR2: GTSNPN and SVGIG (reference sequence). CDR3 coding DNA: TGTGCCTGGAGCCATCTTGGCGGGGGGGCGACAGATACGCAGTATTTT. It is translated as CAWSHLGGGATDTQYF. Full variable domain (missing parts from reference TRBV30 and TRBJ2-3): SQTIHQWPATLVQPVGSPLSLECTVEGTSNPNLYWYRQAAGRGLQLLFYSVGIGQISSEVPQNLSASRPQDRQFILSSKKLLLSDSGFYLCAWSHLGGGATDTQYFGPGTRLTVL.

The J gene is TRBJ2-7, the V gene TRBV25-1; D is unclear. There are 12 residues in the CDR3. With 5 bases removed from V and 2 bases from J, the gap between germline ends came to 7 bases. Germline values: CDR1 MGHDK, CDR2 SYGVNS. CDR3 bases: TGTGCCAGCAGTTGGAGAGCCTACGAGCAGTACTTC. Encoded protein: CASSWRAYEQYF.

This chain's CDR3 is CASSQGSGVQETQYF. DNA for the CDR3: TGCGCCAGCAGCCAAGGTAGCGGGGTCCAAGAGACCCAGTACTTC. The chain joins TRBV4-1 to TRBJ2-5; 8 bases are a match to TRBD2. Trimming removed 1 base from V and 1 base from J; junction bases left unmatched: 2. The length of the CDR3 is 15 residues. CDR1 and CDR2 (germline): MGHRA, YSYEKL.

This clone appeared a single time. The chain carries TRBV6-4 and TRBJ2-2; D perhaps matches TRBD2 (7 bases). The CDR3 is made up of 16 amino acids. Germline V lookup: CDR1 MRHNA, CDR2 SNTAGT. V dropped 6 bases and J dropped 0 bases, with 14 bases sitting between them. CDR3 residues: CASSVRGAANTGELFF. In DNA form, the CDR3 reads TGTGCCAGCAGCGTACGGGGGGCCGCGAACACCGGGGAGCTGTTTTTT.